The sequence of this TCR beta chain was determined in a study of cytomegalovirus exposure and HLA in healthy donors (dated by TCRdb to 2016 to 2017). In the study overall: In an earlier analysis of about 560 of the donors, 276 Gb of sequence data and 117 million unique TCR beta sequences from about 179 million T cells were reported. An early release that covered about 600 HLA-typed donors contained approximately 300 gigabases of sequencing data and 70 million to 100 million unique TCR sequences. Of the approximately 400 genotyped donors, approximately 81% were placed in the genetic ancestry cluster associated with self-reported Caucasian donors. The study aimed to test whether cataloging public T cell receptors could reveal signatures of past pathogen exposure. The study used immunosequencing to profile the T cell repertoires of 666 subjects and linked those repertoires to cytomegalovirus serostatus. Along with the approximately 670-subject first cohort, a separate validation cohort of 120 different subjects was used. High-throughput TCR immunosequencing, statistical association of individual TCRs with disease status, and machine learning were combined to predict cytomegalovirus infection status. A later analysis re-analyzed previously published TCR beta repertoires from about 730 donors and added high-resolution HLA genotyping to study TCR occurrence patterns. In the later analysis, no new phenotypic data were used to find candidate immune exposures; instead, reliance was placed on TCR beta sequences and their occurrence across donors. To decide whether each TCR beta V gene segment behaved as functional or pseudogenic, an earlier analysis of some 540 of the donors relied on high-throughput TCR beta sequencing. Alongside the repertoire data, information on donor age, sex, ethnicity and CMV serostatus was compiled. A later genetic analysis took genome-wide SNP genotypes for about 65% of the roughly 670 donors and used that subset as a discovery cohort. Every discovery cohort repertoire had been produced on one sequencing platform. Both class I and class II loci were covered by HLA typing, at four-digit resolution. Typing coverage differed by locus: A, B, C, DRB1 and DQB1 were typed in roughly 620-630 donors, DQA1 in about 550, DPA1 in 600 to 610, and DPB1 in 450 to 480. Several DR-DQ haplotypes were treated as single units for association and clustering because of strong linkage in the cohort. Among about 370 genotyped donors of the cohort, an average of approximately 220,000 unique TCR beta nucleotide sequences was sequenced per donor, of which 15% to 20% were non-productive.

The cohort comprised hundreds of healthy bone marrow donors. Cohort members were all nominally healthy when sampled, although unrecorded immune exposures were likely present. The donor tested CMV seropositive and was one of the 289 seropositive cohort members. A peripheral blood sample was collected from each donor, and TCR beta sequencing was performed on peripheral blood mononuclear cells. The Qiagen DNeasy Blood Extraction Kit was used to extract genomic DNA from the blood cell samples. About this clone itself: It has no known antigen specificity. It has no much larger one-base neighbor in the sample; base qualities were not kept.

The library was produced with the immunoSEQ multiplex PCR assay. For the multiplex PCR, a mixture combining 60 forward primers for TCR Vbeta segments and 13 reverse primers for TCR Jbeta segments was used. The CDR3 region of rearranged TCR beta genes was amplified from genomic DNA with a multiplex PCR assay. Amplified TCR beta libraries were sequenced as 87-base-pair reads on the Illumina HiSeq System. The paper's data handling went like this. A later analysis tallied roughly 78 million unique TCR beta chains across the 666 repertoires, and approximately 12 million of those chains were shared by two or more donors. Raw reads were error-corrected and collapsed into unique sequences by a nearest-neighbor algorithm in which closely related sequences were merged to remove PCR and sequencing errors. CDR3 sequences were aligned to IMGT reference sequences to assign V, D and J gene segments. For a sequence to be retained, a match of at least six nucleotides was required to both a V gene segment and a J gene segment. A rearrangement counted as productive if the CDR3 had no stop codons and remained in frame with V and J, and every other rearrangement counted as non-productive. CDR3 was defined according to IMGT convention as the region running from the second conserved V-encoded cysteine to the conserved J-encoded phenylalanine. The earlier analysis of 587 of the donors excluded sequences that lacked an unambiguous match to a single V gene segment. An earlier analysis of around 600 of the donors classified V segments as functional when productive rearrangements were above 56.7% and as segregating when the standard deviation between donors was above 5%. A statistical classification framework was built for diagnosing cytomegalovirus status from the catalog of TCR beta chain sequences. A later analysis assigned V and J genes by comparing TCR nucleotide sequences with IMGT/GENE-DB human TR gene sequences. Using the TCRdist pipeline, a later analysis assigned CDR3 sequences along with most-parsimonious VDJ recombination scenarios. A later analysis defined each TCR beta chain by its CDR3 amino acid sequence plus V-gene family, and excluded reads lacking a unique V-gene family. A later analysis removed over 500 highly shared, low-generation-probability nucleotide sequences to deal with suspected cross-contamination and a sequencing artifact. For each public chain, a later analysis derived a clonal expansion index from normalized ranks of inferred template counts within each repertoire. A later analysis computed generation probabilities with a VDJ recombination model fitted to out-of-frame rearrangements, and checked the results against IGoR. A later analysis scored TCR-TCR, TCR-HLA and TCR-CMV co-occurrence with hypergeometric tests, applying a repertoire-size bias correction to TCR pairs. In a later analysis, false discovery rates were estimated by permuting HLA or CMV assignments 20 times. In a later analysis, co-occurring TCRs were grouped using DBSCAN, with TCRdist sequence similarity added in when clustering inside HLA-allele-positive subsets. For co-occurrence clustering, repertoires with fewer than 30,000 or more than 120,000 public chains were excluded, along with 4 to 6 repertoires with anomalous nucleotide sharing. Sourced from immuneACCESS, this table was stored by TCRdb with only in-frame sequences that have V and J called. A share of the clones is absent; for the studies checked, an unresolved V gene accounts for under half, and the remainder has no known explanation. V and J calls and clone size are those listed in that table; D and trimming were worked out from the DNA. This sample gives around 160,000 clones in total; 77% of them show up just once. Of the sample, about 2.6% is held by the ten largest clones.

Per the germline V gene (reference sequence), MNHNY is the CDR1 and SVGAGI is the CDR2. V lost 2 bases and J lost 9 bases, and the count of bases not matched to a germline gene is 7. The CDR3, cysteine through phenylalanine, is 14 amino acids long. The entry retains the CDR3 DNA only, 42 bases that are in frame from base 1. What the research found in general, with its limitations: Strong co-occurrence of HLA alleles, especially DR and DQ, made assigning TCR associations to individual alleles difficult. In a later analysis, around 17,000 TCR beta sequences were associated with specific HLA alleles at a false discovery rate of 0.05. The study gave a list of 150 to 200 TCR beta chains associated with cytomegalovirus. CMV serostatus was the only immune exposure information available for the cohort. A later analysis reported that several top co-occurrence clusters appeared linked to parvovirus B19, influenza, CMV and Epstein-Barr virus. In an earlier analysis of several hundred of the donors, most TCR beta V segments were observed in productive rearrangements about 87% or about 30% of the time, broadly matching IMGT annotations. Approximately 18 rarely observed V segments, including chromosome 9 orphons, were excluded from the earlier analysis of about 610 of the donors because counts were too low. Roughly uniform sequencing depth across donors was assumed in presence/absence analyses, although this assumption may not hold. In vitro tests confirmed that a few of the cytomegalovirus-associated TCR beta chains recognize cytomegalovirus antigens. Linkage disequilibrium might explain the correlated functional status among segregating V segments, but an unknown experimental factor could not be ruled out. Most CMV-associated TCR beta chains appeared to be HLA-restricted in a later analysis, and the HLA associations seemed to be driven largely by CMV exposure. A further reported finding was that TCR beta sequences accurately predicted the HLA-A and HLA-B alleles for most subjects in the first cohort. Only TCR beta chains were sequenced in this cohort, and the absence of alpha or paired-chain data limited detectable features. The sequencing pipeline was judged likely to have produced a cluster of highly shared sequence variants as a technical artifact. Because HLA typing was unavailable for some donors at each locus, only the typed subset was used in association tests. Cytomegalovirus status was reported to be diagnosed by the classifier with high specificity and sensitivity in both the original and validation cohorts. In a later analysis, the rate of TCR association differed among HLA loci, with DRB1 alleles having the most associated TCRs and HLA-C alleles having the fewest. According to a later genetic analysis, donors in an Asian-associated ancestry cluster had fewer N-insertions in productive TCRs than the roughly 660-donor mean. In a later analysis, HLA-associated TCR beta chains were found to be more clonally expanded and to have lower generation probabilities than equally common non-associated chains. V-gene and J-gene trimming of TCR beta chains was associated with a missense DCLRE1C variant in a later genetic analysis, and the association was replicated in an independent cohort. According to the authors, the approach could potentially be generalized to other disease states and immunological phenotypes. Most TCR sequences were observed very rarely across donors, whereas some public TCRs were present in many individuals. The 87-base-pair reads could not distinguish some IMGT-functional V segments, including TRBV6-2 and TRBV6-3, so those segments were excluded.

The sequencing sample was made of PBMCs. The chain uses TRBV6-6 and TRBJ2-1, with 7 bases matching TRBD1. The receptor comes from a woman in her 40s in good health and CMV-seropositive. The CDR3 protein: CASSYGTVIGEQFF. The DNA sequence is TGTGCCAGCAGTTACGGGACAGTGATTGGTGAGCAGTTCTTC.